Sequencing of this T cell receptor (beta chain) was carried out in a study of response to subunit inactivated influenza vaccine. Study findings and constraints: That few new T cells are recruited by each seasonal influenza vaccination was the authors' suggestion.

Trimming pared 6 bases from V and 5 bases from J, leaving 23 bases between. The V gene's germline CDR1 is SGHAT and CDR2 FQNNGV. The CDR3 is made up of 16 amino acids. This clonotype was observed a few times. Antigen: not known. TCRdb redid the calling of the RT-PCR reads with MiXCR, one entry per CDR3 protein. The sample has over 400,000 distinct CDR3 sequences, 10% to 15% seen once; the top ten hold about an eighth. The sample in question was PBMCs from blood, obtained more than 35 days after vaccination. The chain joins TRBV11-2 to TRBJ2-7; maybe TRBD1 (6 bases). The TCR sequence derives from a man aged 50-59 years who received an inactivated influenza vaccine. DNA of the CDR3: TGTGCCAGCAGTTCACTGAAGAGGCAGGGGCTACACGAGCAGTACTTC. It translates to CASSSLKRQGLHEQYF.